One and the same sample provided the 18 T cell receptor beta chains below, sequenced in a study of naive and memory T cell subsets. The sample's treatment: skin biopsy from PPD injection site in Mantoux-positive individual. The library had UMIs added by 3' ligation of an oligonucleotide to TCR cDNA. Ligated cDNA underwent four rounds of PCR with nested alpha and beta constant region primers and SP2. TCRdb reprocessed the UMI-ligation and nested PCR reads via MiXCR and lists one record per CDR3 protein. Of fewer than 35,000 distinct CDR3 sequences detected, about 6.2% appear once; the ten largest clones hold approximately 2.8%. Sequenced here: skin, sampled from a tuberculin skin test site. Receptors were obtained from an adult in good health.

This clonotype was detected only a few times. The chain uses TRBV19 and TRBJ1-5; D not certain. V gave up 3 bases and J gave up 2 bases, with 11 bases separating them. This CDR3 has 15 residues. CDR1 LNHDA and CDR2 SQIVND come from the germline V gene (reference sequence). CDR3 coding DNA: TGTGCCAGTAGTATTTGGGAATTCGGCAATCAGCCCCAGCATTTT. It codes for CASSIWEFGNQPQHF. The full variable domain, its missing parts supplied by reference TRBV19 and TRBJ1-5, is DGGITQSPKYLFRKEGQNVTLSCEQNLNHDAMYWYRQDPGQGLRLIYYSQIVNDFQKGDIAEGYSVSREKKESFPLTVTSAQKNPTAFYLCASSIWEFGNQPQHFGDGTRLSIL.

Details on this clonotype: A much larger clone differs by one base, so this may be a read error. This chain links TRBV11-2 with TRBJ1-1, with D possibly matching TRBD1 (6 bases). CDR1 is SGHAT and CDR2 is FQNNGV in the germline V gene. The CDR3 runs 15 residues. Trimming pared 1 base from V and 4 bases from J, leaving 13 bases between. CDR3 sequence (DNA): TGTGCCAGCAGCTTAGCATCGGGGGCGGGCACTGAAGCTTTCTTT. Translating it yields CASSLASGAGTEAFF.

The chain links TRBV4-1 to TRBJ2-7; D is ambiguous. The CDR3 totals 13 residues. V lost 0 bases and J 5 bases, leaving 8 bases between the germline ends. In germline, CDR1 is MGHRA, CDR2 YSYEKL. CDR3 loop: CASSQDRPNEQYF. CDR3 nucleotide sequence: TGCGCCAGCAGCCAAGATCGGCCTAACGAGCAGTACTTC.

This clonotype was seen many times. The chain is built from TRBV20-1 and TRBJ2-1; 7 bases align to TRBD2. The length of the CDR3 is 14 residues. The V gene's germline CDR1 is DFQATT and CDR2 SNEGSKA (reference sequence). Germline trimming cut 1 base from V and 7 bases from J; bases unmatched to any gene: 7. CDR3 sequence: CSARGTRDRNEQFF. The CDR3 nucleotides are TGCAGTGCTAGAGGGACTAGGGATAGGAATGAGCAGTTCTTC.

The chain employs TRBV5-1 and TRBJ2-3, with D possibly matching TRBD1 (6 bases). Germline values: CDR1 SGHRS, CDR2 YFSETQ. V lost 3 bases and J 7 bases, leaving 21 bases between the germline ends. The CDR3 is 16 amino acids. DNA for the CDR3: TGCGCCAGCAGCTCACAGACAGGAAAGTTTTCGTATACGCAGTATTTT. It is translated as CASSSQTGKFSYTQYF.

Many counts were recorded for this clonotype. As DNA, the CDR3 is TGCGCCAGCAGCTTCGAGGGGCCTAATGAAAAACTGTTTTTT. It yields the protein CASSFEGPNEKLFF. The rearrangement links TRBV5-1 to TRBJ1-4; TRBD1 might be the D (5 bases). The length of the CDR3 is 14 residues. The germline gives CDR1 SGHRS, CDR2 YFSETQ. The germline V and J ends were trimmed by 2 bases and 3 bases, with 8 bases remaining between them. Drawing the rest from reference TRBV5-1 and TRBJ1-4, the complete variable domain is KAGVTQTPRYLIKTRGQQVTLSCSPISGHRSVSWYQQTPGQGLQFLFEYFSETQRNKGNFPGRFSGRQFSNSRSEMNVSTLELGDSALYLCASSFEGPNEKLFFGSGTQLSVL.

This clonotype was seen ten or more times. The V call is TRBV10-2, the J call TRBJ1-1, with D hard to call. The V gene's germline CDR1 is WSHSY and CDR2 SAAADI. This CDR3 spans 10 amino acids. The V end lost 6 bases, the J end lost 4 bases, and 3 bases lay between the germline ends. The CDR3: CASRSTEAFF. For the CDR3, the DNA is TGCGCCAGCAGGTCCACTGAAGCTTTCTTT.

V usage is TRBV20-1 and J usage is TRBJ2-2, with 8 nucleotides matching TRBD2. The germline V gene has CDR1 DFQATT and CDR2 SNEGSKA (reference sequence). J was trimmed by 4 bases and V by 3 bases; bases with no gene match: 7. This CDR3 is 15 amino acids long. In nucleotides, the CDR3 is TGCAGTGCTAGCCCTCAGCGGGGGTGCACCGGGGAGCTGTTTTTT. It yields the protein CSASPQRGCTGELFF.

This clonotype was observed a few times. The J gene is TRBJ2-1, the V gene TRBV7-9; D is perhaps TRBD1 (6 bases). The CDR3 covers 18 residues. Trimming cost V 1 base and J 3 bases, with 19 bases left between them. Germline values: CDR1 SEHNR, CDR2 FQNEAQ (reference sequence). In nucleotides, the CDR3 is TGTGCCAGCAGCTTAGAATCTCTGGGTCGGGACATCTACAATGAGCAGTTCTTC. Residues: CASSLESLGRDIYNEQFF.

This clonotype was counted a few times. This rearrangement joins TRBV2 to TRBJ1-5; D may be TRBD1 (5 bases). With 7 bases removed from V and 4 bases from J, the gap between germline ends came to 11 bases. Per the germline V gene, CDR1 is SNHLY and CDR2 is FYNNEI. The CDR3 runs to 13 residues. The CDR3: CASISGENQPQHF. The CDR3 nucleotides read TGTGCCAGCATCTCGGGGGAGAATCAGCCCCAGCATTTT.

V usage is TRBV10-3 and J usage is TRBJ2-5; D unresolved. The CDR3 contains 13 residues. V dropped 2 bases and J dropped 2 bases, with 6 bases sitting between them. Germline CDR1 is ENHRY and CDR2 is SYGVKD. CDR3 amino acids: CAISEKYQETQYF. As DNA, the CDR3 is TGTGCCATCAGTGAGAAGTATCAAGAGACCCAGTACTTC.

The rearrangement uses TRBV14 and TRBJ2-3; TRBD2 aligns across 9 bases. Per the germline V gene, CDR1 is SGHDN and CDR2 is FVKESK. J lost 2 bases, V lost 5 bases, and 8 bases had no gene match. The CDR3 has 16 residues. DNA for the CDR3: TGTGCCAGCAGCAGGAATAGCGGGGGTAACACAGATACGCAGTATTTT. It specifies CASSRNSGGNTDTQYF.

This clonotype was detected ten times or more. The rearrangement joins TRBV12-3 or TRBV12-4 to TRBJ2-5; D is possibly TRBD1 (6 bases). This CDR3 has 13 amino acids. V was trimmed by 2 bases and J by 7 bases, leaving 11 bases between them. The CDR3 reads CASSLRQAGTQYF. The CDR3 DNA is TGTGCCAGCAGTTTACGACAGGCGGGGACCCAGTACTTC.

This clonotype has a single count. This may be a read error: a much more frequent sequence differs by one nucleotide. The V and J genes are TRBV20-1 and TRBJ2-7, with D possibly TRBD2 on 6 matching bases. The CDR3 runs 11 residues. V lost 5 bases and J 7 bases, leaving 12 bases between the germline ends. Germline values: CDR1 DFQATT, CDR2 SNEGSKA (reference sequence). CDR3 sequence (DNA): TGCAGTGCTCAGCGGGTGTCAGAGCAGTACTTC. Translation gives CSAQRVSEQYF.

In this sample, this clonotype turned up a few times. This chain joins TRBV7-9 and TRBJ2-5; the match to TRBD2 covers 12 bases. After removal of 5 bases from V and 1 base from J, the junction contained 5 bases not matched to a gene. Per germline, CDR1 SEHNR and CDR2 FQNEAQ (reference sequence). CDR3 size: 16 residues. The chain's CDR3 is CASSLTSGGIQETQYF. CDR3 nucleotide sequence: TGTGCCAGCAGCCTTACTAGCGGGGGGATCCAAGAGACCCAGTACTTC.

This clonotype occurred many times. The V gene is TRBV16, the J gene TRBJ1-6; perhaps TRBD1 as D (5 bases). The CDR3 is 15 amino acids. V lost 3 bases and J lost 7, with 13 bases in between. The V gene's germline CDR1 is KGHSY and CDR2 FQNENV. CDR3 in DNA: TGTGCCAGCAGCCACCGCAAGGGGAGCAATTCACCCCTCCACTTT. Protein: CASSHRKGSNSPLHF.

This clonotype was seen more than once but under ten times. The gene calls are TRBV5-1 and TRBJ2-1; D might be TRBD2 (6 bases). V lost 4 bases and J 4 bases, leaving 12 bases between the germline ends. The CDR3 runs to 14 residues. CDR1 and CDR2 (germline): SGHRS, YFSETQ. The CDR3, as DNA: TGCGCCAGCAGCCGGGACTCGACATACAATGAGCAGTTCTTC. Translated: CASSRDSTYNEQFF.

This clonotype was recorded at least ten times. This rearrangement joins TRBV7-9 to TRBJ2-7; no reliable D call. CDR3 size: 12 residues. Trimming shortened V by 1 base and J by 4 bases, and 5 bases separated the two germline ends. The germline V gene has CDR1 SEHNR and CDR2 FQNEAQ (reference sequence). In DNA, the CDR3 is TGTGCCAGCAGCTTAGGTGTGTACGAGCAGTACTTC. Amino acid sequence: CASSLGVYEQYF.